Below, one T cell receptor (beta chain) is given with its context. The specificity of this receptor is unknown. No qualities accompany the bases; no much larger clone lies one base away. Preparation of the library involved the immunoSEQ multiplex PCR assay. This is the immuneACCESS table as TCRdb keeps it, with only in-frame sequences that have V and J called. A part of the clones is gone; compared with another copy, unresolved V genes explain less than half, and the rest is unexplained. The sample table shows some 78,000 clones, and roughly 89% are seen once. About 7.6% of the sample is in the top ten clones. The record originates from a study of control samples from healthy donors and cancer patients (dated by TCRdb to about 2020). Looking up the germline V gene yields CDR1 LGHNA and CDR2 YSLEER. Inclusive of the bounding cysteine and phenylalanine, the CDR3 is 15 residues long. This entry keeps only the CDR3 DNA: 45 bases, framed from base 1. The V end gives up 1 base and the J end 2 bases, leaving 3 bases in the junction not matched to a gene.

The source material was blood. This receptor was obtained from a woman in her sixties in good health. Recombination joined TRBV4-3 with TRBJ2-3; the junction holds 7 bases that match TRBD1. The CDR3 sequence is CASSQGQGVTDTQYF. The DNA sequence is as follows: TGCGCCAGCAGCCAAGGACAGGGAGTCACAGATACGCAGTATTTT.